The rows below give T cell receptor beta chains drawn from one sample of a study of blood T cell repertoires in COVID-19. Generated by immunoSEQ multiplex PCR, the TCRdb table keeps only in-frame clones and is missing some. The sample lists under 95,000 clones; more than 85% were seen once. The sequenced sample was peripheral blood. The receptors stem from a middle-aged man with acute or convalescent COVID-19. CDR3s include the opening cysteine and the closing phenylalanine or tryptophan. The D gene is left open where the match is weak. For some rows the clone size is stated as once, few or many, or as a class when expanded; others skip it.

abundance	v_gene	len	j_gene	d_gene	CDR3aa	CDR3nt
NA	TRBV13	13	TRBJ1-1	NA	CASSYHMNTEAFF	TGTGCCAGCAGCTACCACATGAACACTGAAGCTTTCTTT
NA	TRBV30	14	TRBJ1-2	TRBD1	CAWRGTGVLYGYTF	TGTGCCTGGAGAGGGACAGGGGTATTGTATGGCTACACCTTC
NA	TRBV11-3	16	TRBJ2-1	NA	CASSLRSAGETDEQFF	TGTGCCAGCAGCTTACGGTCGGCAGGGGAGACCGATGAGCAGTTCTTC
NA	TRBV27	11	TRBJ2-2	TRBD2	CASGGGGELFF	TGTGCCAGCGGGGGGGGCGGGGAGCTGTTTTTT
NA	TRBV7-2	14	TRBJ1-6	TRBD1	CASSFGQDNSPLHF	TGTGCCAGCAGCTTTGGACAGGATAATTCACCCCTCCACTTT
NA	TRBV9	15	TRBJ2-3	NA	CASSPRGGVTDTQYF	TGTGCCAGCAGCCCCCGTGGGGGCGTAACAGATACGCAGTATTTT
NA	TRBV4-1	13	TRBJ1-2	NA	CASSQDPQRGYTF	TGCGCCAGCAGCCAAGATCCCCAACGGGGCTACACCTTC
NA	TRBV7-2	16	TRBJ1-5	TRBD1	CASSSIQGDSNQPQHF	TGTGCCAGCAGCTCCATACAGGGGGACAGCAATCAGCCCCAGCATTTT
NA	TRBV4-1	17	TRBJ1-1	NA	CASSLAPAGQLGTEAFF	TGCGCCAGCAGCCTAGCCCCGGCAGGGCAGTTAGGCACTGAAGCTTTCTTT
NA	TRBV10-3	15	TRBJ1-3	NA	CAISESTDSGNTIYF	TGTGCCATCAGTGAGTCGACAGACTCTGGAAACACCATATATTTT
NA	TRBV3-1/TRBV3-2	16	TRBJ2-2	TRBD1	CASSQGDRGMAGELFF	TGTGCCAGCAGCCAAGGCGACAGGGGGATGGCCGGGGAGCTGTTTTTT
once	TRBV2	13	TRBJ1-5	NA	CASSDHRDQPQHF	TGTGCCAGCAGTGATCACCGAGATCAGCCCCAGCATTTT
few	TRBV19	14	TRBJ1-2	TRBD1	CASSTRDSRYGYTF	TGTGCCAGTAGTACCAGGGACAGTCGATATGGCTACACCTTC
NA	TRBV5-1	16	TRBJ2-7	TRBD2	CASSPGLAGTAYEQYF	TGCGCCAGCAGCCCGGGACTAGCGGGGACTGCCTACGAGCAGTACTTC
once	TRBV5-1	13	TRBJ2-7	NA	CASSRGGSYEQYF	TGCGCCAGCAGCAGGGGGGGTTCCTACGAGCAGTACTTC
NA	TRBV10-3	14	TRBJ2-2	NA	CASHRNPNTGELFF	TGTGCCAGTCACAGGAATCCGAACACCGGGGAGCTGTTTTTT
NA	TRBV6-2/TRBV6-3	18	TRBJ1-1	NA	CASSHGFGQPNRISEAFF	TGTGCCAGCAGTCATGGGTTCGGACAGCCAAATCGGATTAGTGAAGCTTTCTTT
NA	TRBV19	14	TRBJ1-1	NA	CASSKIPGSTEAFF	TGTGCCAGTAGTAAAATTCCGGGGTCGACTGAAGCTTTCTTT
NA	TRBV4-3	13	TRBJ1-1	NA	CASSQARQGLAFF	TGCGCCAGCAGCCAAGCTCGTCAGGGTTTAGCTTTCTTT
NA	TRBV6-2/TRBV6-3	17	TRBJ1-1	TRBD1	CASSPTRWGQGNTEAFF	TGTGCCAGCAGTCCGACCCGTTGGGGACAGGGGAACACTGAAGCTTTCTTT
once	TRBV7-8	12	TRBJ2-1	NA	CASSHAAGEQFF	TGTGCCAGCAGCCACGCGGCGGGTGAGCAGTTCTTC
few	TRBV2	12	TRBJ2-7	NA	CASSGHLYEQYF	TGTGCCAGCAGTGGACATCTTTACGAGCAGTACTTC
NA	TRBV28	16	TRBJ2-7	TRBD2	CASSYPGLAGGEEQYF	TGTGCCAGCAGTTATCCGGGACTAGCGGGAGGGGAAGAGCAGTACTTC
NA	TRBV11-2	15	TRBJ1-4	TRBD1	CASSQSRGFNEKLFF	TGTGCCAGCAGCCAAAGCAGGGGGTTTAATGAAAAACTGTTTTTT
NA	TRBV18	17	TRBJ2-3	TRBD1	CASSPNAKGQGKDTQYF	TGTGCCAGCTCACCAAACGCGAAGGGACAGGGAAAAGATACGCAGTATTTT
few	TRBV10-3	14	TRBJ2-3	TRBD2	CAIGGDPPTDTQYF	TGTGCCATCGGGGGGGACCCCCCCACAGATACGCAGTATTTT
NA	TRBV6-5	14	TRBJ2-7	TRBD2	CASGQLAGVDEQYF	TGTGCCAGCGGCCAACTAGCGGGAGTAGACGAGCAGTACTTC
once	TRBV6-2/TRBV6-3	12	TRBJ2-7	NA	CASSLAGYEQYF	TGTGCCAGCAGCCTTGCGGGGTACGAGCAGTACTTC
NA	TRBV3-1/TRBV3-2	13	TRBJ2-3	TRBD2	CASSFPGTSEQYF	TGTGCCAGCAGTTTCCCCGGGACTAGCGAGCAGTATTTT
NA	TRBV3-1/TRBV3-2	15	TRBJ2-3	TRBD1	CATHGGTGGSDTQYF	TGTGCCACCCACGGAGGGACAGGGGGCTCCGATACGCAGTATTTT
NA	TRBV6-6	15	TRBJ1-5	NA	CASSLQGNSNQPQHF	TGTGCCAGCAGTTTGCAGGGGAATAGCAATCAGCCCCAGCATTTT
few	TRBV5-4	15	TRBJ2-7	TRBD2	CASSTGLAPSYEQYF	TGTGCCAGCAGCACGGGACTAGCGCCCTCCTACGAGCAGTACTTC
NA	TRBV7-2	16	TRBJ1-5	NA	CASSLEAGMGNQPQHF	TGTGCCAGCAGCTTAGAGGCGGGAATGGGCAATCAGCCCCAGCATTTT
NA	TRBV28	16	TRBJ2-7	TRBD2	CASSSTGLADSYEQYF	TGTGCCAGCAGTTCAACGGGACTAGCGGACTCCTACGAGCAGTACTTC
NA	TRBV6-2/TRBV6-3	14	TRBJ2-7	NA	CASSYDAGRYEQYF	TGTGCCAGCAGTTACGATGCAGGGCGATACGAGCAGTACTTC
few	TRBV24-1	17	TRBJ1-6	NA	CATSDLWVVGVDSPLHF	TGTGCCACCAGTGATTTATGGGTGGTAGGGGTCGACTCACCCCTCCACTTT
NA	TRBV5-8	13	TRBJ1-2	NA	CASSLVRVGGYTF	TGTGCCAGCAGCTTGGTCAGGGTAGGGGGCTACACCTTC
NA	TRBV5-1	16	TRBJ2-3	TRBD2	CASSLASGSFTDTQYF	TGCGCCAGCAGCTTGGCTAGCGGTTCTTTCACAGATACGCAGTATTTT
NA	TRBV10-3	19	TRBJ2-2	TRBD2	CAIRAGLAGGLQENGELFF	TGTGCCATCAGAGCAGGACTAGCGGGGGGGCTTCAGGAAAACGGGGAGCTGTTTTTT
NA	TRBV19	14	TRBJ2-7	NA	CASSKGWSSYEQYF	TGTGCCAGTAGTAAGGGGTGGAGCTCCTACGAGCAGTACTTC
NA	TRBV14	17	TRBJ2-5	TRBD2	CASSPRRTSVYQETQYF	TGTGCCAGCAGCCCCCGGAGGACTAGCGTTTACCAAGAGACCCAGTACTTC
NA	TRBV5-6	16	TRBJ2-2	TRBD1	CASSLDGQGPTGELFF	TGTGCCAGCAGCTTGGATGGACAGGGGCCCACCGGGGAGCTGTTTTTT
NA	TRBV5-4	12	TRBJ2-3	NA	CASSLAGETQYF	TGTGCCAGCAGCTTGGCCGGGGAGACGCAGTATTTT
NA	TRBV7-9	16	TRBJ2-2	TRBD2	CASSSRQRENTGELFF	TGTGCCAGCAGCTCGCGCCAGCGGGAGAACACCGGGGAGCTGTTTTTT
NA	TRBV5-1	16	TRBJ2-5	TRBD1	CASSIYGTDKQETQYF	TGCGCCAGCAGCATCTACGGGACAGACAAACAAGAGACCCAGTACTTC